These 27 T cell receptor beta chains share one sample of origin, sequenced in a study of identical twins. A single record per CDR3 protein comes from TCRdb applying MiXCR to the 5' RACE reads. The repertoire holds 420,000 or so distinct CDR3 sequences, with around a sixth as singletons. Sequenced: naive T cells sorted from blood. The receptor set was obtained from a man aged 45-65 years in good health.

This chain connects TRBV27 to TRBJ1-5; D is perhaps TRBD1 (6 bases). The CDR3 sequence is 14 residues long. From germline, CDR1 is MNHEY and CDR2 SMNVEV (reference sequence). Deletions cut 2 bases from V and 5 bases from J, with 10 bases between. CDR3 amino acids: CASSLVGAYQPQHF. CDR3 bases: TGTGCCAGCAGTTTAGTGGGGGCGTATCAGCCCCAGCATTTT.

This clonotype appeared many times. The chain carries TRBV6-1 and TRBJ1-5, with TRBD1 as a possible D gene (6 bases). V lost 2 bases and J lost 3, with 11 bases in between. Per the germline V gene, CDR1 is MNHNS and CDR2 is SASEGT. This CDR3 region has 15 residues. CDR3 residues: CASSEFWGANQPQHF. The DNA for the CDR3 is TGTGCCAGCAGTGAATTTTGGGGGGCCAATCAGCCCCAGCATTTT.

This chain joins TRBV29-1 and TRBJ2-3; D gene uncertain. Per the germline V gene, CDR1 is SQVTM and CDR2 is ANQGSEA. The CDR3 totals 12 residues. Trimming took off 6 bases at V and 3 bases at J, with 10 bases between the two ends. CDR3 amino acids: CSVLVRTDTQYF. CDR3 bases: TGCAGCGTCTTGGTGCGAACAGATACGCAGTATTTT.

This clonotype was recorded at least ten times. CDR3 loop: CASSLAGYSNQPQHF. DNA of the CDR3: TGCGCCAGCAGCTTGGCTGGTTATAGCAATCAGCCCCAGCATTTT. The chain uses TRBV5-1 and TRBJ1-5; D is unresolved. Per germline, CDR1 SGHRS and CDR2 YFSETQ. This CDR3 is 15 amino acids long. The V end lost 0 bases, the J end lost 0 bases, and 7 bases lay between the germline ends.

This clonotype was observed at least ten times. J is TRBJ2-1 and V is TRBV20-1; D gene ambiguous. The ends were cut back, 4 bases at V and 7 bases at J, with 5 bases in the middle. Germline V gene data show CDR1 as DFQATT and CDR2 as SNEGSKA (reference sequence). The CDR3 spans 10 residues. The CDR3 DNA reads TGCAGTGCTATCAGGAATGAGCAGTTCTTC. Translating it yields CSAIRNEQFF.

This clonotype showed up many times. The chain is built from TRBV7-9 and TRBJ2-2; D tentatively fits TRBD1 or TRBD2 (5 bases each). This CDR3 comprises 17 residues. Germline V gives CDR1 SEHNR, CDR2 FQNEAQ (reference sequence). The germline V and J ends were trimmed by 1 base and 5 bases, with 17 bases remaining between them. This chain's CDR3 is CASSLGGLREMTGELFF. CDR3 coding DNA: TGTGCCAGCAGCTTAGGCGGACTCAGGGAGATGACCGGGGAGCTGTTTTTT.

The gene calls are TRBV28 and TRBJ1-5; D remains unclear. With 2 bases removed from V and 11 bases from J, the gap between germline ends came to 16 bases. Germline V CDR1 and CDR2: MDHEN, SYDVKM. This CDR3 region has 14 residues. In DNA form, the CDR3 reads TGTGCCAGCAGTTTAGTCGACCTGCTTGTGGCCCAGCATTTT. It yields the protein CASSLVDLLVAQHF.

The chain combines TRBV5-1 with TRBJ2-3, with 9 positions matching TRBD1. Germline CDR1 and CDR2: SGHRS and YFSETQ. CDR3 size: 15 residues. The J segment lost 3 bases and the V segment lost 5 bases, leaving 7 bases of the junction unmatched. In nucleotides, the CDR3 is TGCGCCAGCAGGCCCGGGACAGGGCTAACAGATACGCAGTATTTT. It encodes CASRPGTGLTDTQYF.

This clonotype has just a few counts. The rearrangement joins TRBV27 to TRBJ2-3; 7 bases align to TRBD1. The germline V gene encodes CDR1 MNHEY and CDR2 SMNVEV (reference sequence). The CDR3 contains 19 residues. Trimming removed 5 bases from V and 1 base from J; junction bases left unmatched: 18. CDR3 residues: CASSLTGRGRRGRTDTQYF. In nucleotides, the CDR3 is TGTGCCAGCAGTCTGACCGGAAGGGGGCGAAGGGGACGCACAGATACGCAGTATTTT.

This clonotype was observed at least ten times. The genes are TRBV21-1 and TRBJ2-4; no check of the table's D call, TRBD1, against the DNA was made. TRBV21-1 is deemed a pseudogene. This CDR3 has 18 residues. The CDR3 loop reads CASSREPGTGVDKNIQYF. For the CDR3, the DNA is TGTGCCAGCAGCAGAGAACCCGGGACAGGGGTGGACAAAAACATTCAGTACTTC.

This clonotype was observed a handful of times. V usage is TRBV4-2 and J usage is TRBJ2-5; 11 nucleotides agree with TRBD1. The CDR3 has 16 amino acids. With V trimmed by 1 base and J by 5 bases, 6 bases remained unmatched. The germline V gene encodes CDR1 LGHNA and CDR2 YNFKEQ. The CDR3 spells CASSQVGQGVGETQYF. CDR3 sequence (DNA): TGTGCCAGCAGCCAAGTGGGACAGGGGGTAGGGGAGACCCAGTACTTC.

The CDR3 sequence is CASSGRDIYTGELFF. Here the CDR3 DNA reads TGTGCCAGCAGTGGCCGGGACATTTACACCGGGGAGCTGTTTTTT. This rearrangement joins TRBV6-2 or TRBV6-3 to TRBJ2-2, with D tentatively TRBD1 (6 bases). The V gene lost 5 bases and the J gene lost 3 bases, with 13 bases spanning the gap. The germline V gene has CDR1 MNHEY and CDR2 SVGEGT. The CDR3 runs to 15 residues.

The CDR3 is CASKGLASNEQFF. The DNA of the CDR3 is TGTGCCAGCAAGGGACTAGCGAGCAATGAGCAGTTCTTC. The gene calls are TRBV5-4 and TRBJ2-1; 10 positions agree with TRBD2. V trimming: 6 bases; J trimming: 6 bases; junction bases outside the gene matches: 3. The CDR3 extends over 13 amino acids. The V gene's germline CDR1 is SGHNT and CDR2 YYREEE (reference sequence).

The chain uses TRBV7-2 and TRBJ2-3; tentative D call: TRBD2 (5 bases). The CDR3 contains 16 residues. V was clipped by 6 bases and J by 0 bases, with 16 bases between them. Germline V CDR1 and CDR2: SGHTA, FQGNSA. CDR3 sequence: CASRLRGTASTDTQYF. The DNA of the CDR3 is TGTGCCAGCAGACTCCGGGGTACGGCGAGCACAGATACGCAGTATTTT. Looking up the rest from reference TRBV7-2 and TRBJ2-3 gives the full variable domain: GAGVSQSPSNKVTEKGKDVELRCDPISGHTALYWYRQSLGQGLEFLIYFQGNSAPDKSGLPSDRFSAERTGGSVSTLTIQRTQQEDSAVYLCASRLRGTASTDTQYFGPGTRLTVL.

There are a few counts of this clonotype. J is TRBJ2-7 and V is TRBV30; a weak D match, TRBD1 (5 bases). V was pared by 1 base and J by 2 bases, with 6 bases between. This CDR3 comprises 12 residues. Germline V lookup: CDR1 GTSNPN, CDR2 SVGIG (reference sequence). The CDR3 DNA is TGTGCCTGGAGTGAGGGGCCCTACGAGCAGTACTTC. Its protein is CAWSEGPYEQYF.

CDR3: CASSYSGLRRDTQYF. As DNA, the CDR3 is TGTGCCAGCAGCTACTCGGGACTACGGCGAGATACGCAGTATTTT. The chain has TRBV7-9 and TRBJ2-3, with TRBD2 matching 7 bases. The CDR3 length is 15 residues. V lost 4 bases, J lost 5 bases, and 9 bases stayed unmatched. The germline CDR1 and CDR2 sequences are SEHNR and FQNEAQ (reference sequence).

V gene TRBV12-3 or TRBV12-4 combines with J gene TRBJ1-6; D call uncertain. The CDR3 contains 13 residues. The V and J ends lost 7 bases and 6 bases respectively, with 10 bases between them. The CDR3 nucleotides are TGTGCCAGCACTCGACGGGTTAATTCACCCCTCCACTTT. Protein: CASTRRVNSPLHF.

This clonotype showed up just a few times. The chain combines TRBV20-1 with TRBJ2-1; D is possibly TRBD2 (6 bases). Germline CDR1 is DFQATT and CDR2 is SNEGSKA (reference sequence). V was cut by 5 bases and J by 1 base, with 15 bases left in between. The CDR3 has 15 amino acids. The CDR3 nucleotides are TGCAGTGCTCCCATCACTAGCAGGTCCTACAATGAGCAGTTCTTC. Translating gives CSAPITSRSYNEQFF.

The chain carries TRBV28 and TRBJ2-3; D is perhaps TRBD2 (6 bases). The CDR3 spans 15 residues. The V end lost 5 bases, the J end lost 2 bases, and 14 bases lay between the germline ends. Looked up from germline, CDR1 is MDHEN and CDR2 is SYDVKM. This CDR3 is CASSQGRTITDTQYF. The CDR3 nucleotides read TGTGCCAGCAGTCAAGGGAGGACTATCACAGATACGCAGTATTTT.

The V and J genes are TRBV28 and TRBJ2-3; TRBD1 matches 8 bases. J gave up 3 bases and V 4 bases, and 12 bases lay outside the gene matches. The CDR3 runs to 17 residues. Germline-derived CDR1 and CDR2 are MDHEN and SYDVKM. The CDR3 spells CASSSLTGGTVTDTQYF. In DNA, the CDR3 is TGTGCCAGCAGTTCCCTCACAGGGGGTACGGTGACAGATACGCAGTATTTT.

This rearrangement joins TRBV12-3 or TRBV12-4 to TRBJ2-5, with 8 bases that match TRBD1. Losses at the gene ends were 3 bases for V and 5 bases for J; bases not matched to a gene: 5. The CDR3 length is 14 residues. Here the CDR3 reads CASSFPGGKETQYF. CDR3 DNA: TGTGCCAGCAGTTTCCCAGGGGGCAAGGAGACCCAGTACTTC.

This clonotype came up a few times. The J gene is TRBJ2-1, the V gene TRBV7-2; no clear D gene. CDR1 is SGHTA and CDR2 is FQGNSA in the germline V gene. Trimming cost V 4 bases and J 10 bases, with 17 bases left between them. This CDR3 contains 14 residues. CDR3 bases: TGTGCCAGCAGCTCATCCATTGCAGGAAAAGAGCAGTTCTTC. This encodes CASSSSIAGKEQFF.

The chain recombines TRBV20-1 with TRBJ1-5; D ambiguous. V was trimmed by 3 bases and J by 7 bases, leaving 10 bases between them. Germline CDR1 is DFQATT and CDR2 is SNEGSKA (reference sequence). This CDR3 region has 12 residues. The CDR3 DNA is TGCAGTGCTAGTTTCACGGGGCAGCCCCAGCATTTT. Its protein is CSASFTGQPQHF.

There are many counts of this clonotype. V gene TRBV2 combines with J gene TRBJ2-5; 10 bases line up with TRBD1. The CDR3 is 13 residues long. V shed 6 bases, J shed 5 bases, and the junction held 3 bases outside the gene matches. Per the germline V gene, CDR1 is SNHLY and CDR2 is FYNNEI. The CDR3 sequence: CASSGTGEETQYF. For the CDR3, the DNA is TGTGCCAGCAGCGGGACAGGGGAGGAGACCCAGTACTTC.

This clonotype was recorded many times. This chain connects TRBV7-9 to TRBJ2-7; 11 bases align to TRBD1. Germline V CDR1 and CDR2: SEHNR, FQNEAQ (reference sequence). This CDR3 comprises 14 residues. The V and J ends lost 6 bases and 3 bases, in that order; junction bases with no gene match: 4. The CDR3 DNA reads as TGTGCCAGCAGGCCGGGACAGGGGGTCTACGAGCAGTACTTC. The encoded protein is CASRPGQGVYEQYF. The full variable domain, with the rest looked up from reference TRBV7-9 and TRBJ2-7, is DTGVSQNPRHKITKRGQNVTFRCDPISEHNRLYWYRQTLGQGPEFLTYFQNEAQLEKSRLLSDRFSAERPKGSFSTLEIQRTEQGDSAMYLCASRPGQGVYEQYFGPGTRLTVT.

This clonotype was seen ten or more times. The chain carries TRBV27 and TRBJ1-5; D ambiguous. CDR3 length equals 13 residues. Germline assignment: CDR1 MNHEY and CDR2 SMNVEV (reference sequence). Trimming stripped 3 bases from V and 7 bases from J, with 10 bases between. CDR3 sequence (DNA): TGTGCCAGCAGTTTCATGCCCGGCCAGCCCCAGCATTTT. Translating it yields CASSFMPGQPQHF.

This clonotype was counted many times. The V call is TRBV5-1, the J call TRBJ2-7; D possibly corresponds to TRBD2 (6 bases). The CDR3 extends over 14 amino acids. Germline CDR1 SGHRS, CDR2 YFSETQ. Deletions cut 4 bases from V and 4 bases from J, with 15 bases between. This CDR3 reads CASSEVGLAYEQYF. The CDR3 coding sequence is TGCGCCAGCAGCGAAGTGGGACTGGCTTACGAGCAGTACTTC.